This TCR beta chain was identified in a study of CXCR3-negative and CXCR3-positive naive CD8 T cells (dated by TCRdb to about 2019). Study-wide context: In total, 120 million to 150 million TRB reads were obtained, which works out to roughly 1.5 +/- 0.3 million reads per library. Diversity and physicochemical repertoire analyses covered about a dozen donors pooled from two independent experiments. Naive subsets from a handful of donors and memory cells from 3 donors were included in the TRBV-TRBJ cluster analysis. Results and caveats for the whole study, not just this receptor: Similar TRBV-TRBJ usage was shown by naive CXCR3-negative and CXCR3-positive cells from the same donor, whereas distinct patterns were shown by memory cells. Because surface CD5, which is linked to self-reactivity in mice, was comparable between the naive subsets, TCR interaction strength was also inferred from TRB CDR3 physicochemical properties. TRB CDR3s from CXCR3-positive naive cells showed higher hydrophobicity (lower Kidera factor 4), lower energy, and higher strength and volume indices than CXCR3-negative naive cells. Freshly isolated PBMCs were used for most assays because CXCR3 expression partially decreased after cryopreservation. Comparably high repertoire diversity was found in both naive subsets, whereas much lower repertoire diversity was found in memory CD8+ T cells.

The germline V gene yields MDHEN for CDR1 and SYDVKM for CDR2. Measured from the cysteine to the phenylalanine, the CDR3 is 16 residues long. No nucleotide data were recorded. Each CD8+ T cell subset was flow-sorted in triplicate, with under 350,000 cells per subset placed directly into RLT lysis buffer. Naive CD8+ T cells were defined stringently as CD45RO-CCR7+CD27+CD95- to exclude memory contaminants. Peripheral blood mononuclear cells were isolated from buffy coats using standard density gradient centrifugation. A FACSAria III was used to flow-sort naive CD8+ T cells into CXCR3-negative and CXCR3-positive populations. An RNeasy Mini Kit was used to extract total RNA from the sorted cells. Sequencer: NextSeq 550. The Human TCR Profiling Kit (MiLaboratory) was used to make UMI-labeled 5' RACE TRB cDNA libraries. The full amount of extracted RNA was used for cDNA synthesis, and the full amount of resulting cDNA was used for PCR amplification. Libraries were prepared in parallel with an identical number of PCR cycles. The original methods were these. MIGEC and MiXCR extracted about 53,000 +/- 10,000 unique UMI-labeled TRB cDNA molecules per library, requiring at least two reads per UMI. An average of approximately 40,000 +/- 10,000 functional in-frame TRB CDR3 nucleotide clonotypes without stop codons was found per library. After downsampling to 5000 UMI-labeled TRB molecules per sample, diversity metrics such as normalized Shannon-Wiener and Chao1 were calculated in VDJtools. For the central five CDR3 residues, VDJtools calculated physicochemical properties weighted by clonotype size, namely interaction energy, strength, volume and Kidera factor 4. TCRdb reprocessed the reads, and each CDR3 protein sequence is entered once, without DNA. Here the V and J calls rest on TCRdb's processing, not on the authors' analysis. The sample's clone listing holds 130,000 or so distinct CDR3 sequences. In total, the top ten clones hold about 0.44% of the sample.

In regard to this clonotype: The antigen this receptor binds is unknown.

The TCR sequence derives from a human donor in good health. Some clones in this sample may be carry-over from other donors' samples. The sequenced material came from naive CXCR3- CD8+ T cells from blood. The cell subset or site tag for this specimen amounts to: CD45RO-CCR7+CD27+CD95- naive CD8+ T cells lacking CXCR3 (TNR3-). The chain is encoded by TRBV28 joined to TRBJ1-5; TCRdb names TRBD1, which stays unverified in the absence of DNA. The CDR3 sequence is CASSFVDSNRIEPQHF.